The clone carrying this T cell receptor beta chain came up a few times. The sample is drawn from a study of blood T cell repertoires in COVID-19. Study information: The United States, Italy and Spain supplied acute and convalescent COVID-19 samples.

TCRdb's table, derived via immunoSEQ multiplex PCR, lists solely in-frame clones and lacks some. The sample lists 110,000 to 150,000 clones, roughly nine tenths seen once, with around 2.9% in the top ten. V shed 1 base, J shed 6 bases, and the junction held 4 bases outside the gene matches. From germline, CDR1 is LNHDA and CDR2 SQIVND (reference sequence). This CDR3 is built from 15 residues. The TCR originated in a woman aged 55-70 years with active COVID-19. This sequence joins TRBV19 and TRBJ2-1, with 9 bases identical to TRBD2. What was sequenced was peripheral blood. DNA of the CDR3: TGTGCCAGTAGTATAGGCGGGAGGGCCGTCAATGAGCAGTTCTTC. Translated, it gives CASSIGGRAVNEQFF.